A single sample is the source of the 2 T cell receptor beta chains below, sequenced in a study of post-analysis software for immune sequencing data. Built from TCR beta cDNA, the libraries had unique molecular identifiers in them. TCRdb reprocessed the PCR reads via MiXCR and lists one record per CDR3 protein. The data contain some 370,000 distinct CDR3 sequences, approximately 38% of them singletons. These receptors lack a known antigen. Study-level points and caveats: About five TRBV segments, including TRBV5-6, TRBV5-1 and TRBV20-1, were more frequent in patients than controls.

The sequenced sample consisted of blood. These receptors all stem from a girl aged 10 to 17 with multiple sclerosis.

The rearrangement links TRBV6-2 or TRBV6-3 to TRBJ2-1; no reliable D call. Trimming pared 7 bases from V and 2 bases from J, leaving 9 bases between. CDR1 and CDR2 from the germline V gene are MNHEY and SVGEGT. The length of the CDR3 is 13 residues. This CDR3 is CASMNTAYNEQFF. The CDR3 DNA reads TGTGCCAGCATGAATACAGCCTACAATGAGCAGTTCTTC.

The V gene is TRBV29-1, the J gene TRBJ2-2, with D hard to call. Germline lookup yields CDR1 SQVTM and CDR2 ANQGSEA. V lost 4 bases and J 0 bases, leaving 15 bases between the germline ends. There are 16 residues in the CDR3. The CDR3 spells CSVGGSRQANTGELFF. DNA of the CDR3: TGCAGCGTTGGAGGTTCCAGGCAGGCGAACACCGGGGAGCTGTTTTTT.